These 6 T cell receptor beta chains came from one sample sequenced in a study of regulatory T cells in long-lasting Graves disease. Through Arm-PCR of CDR3 regions and iRepertoire HTBI primers, TCR beta libraries were built. TCRdb fed the multiplex PCR reads into MiXCR, producing one record per CDR3 protein. The sample records approximately 460,000 distinct CDR3 sequences, about 16% being singletons. The sample's time point: newly diagnosed GD, antithyroid drugs for less than 3 months. RNA extracted from PBMCs served as the sequencing template. These data were also filed under a second study, of T cells in Graves' hyperthyroidism and ophthalmopathy.

Sample: peripheral blood mononuclear cells (PBMCs), taken at new diagnosis, from a patient treated with antithyroid drugs. Receptors originate from a woman aged 25 to 45 with Graves disease.

This clonotype has only a few counts. V usage is TRBV12-3 or TRBV12-4 and J usage is TRBJ2-5, with D tentatively TRBD1 or TRBD2 (5 bases each). V lost 7 bases, J lost 2 bases, and 11 bases lay in between. CDR3 length: 13 amino acids. The CDR3 nucleotides are TGTGCCAGCACCGGCGAGGGGCAAGAGACCCAGTACTTC. This gives the protein CASTGEGQETQYF.

This clonotype was counted between two and nine times. V usage is TRBV5-6 and J usage is TRBJ2-5; possible D gene TRBD2, 6 bases. From germline, CDR1 is SGHDT and CDR2 YYEEEE. This CDR3 is 13 amino acids long. V gave up 4 bases and J gave up 5 bases, with 12 bases separating them. CDR3: CASSPPEGETQYF. DNA for the CDR3: TGTGCCAGCAGCCCCCCGGAGGGGGAGACCCAGTACTTC.

This clonotype was counted ten times or more. The V gene is TRBV19, the J gene TRBJ1-1, with TRBD1 identical over 7 bases. CDR3 size: 13 residues. Germline assignment: CDR1 LNHDA and CDR2 SQIVND (reference sequence). V lost 10 bases to trimming and J lost 4 bases; unmatched junction nucleotides: 9. The chain's CDR3 is CATMRGRGTEAFF. In nucleotides, the CDR3 is TGTGCCACCATGAGGGGGCGAGGCACTGAAGCTTTCTTT. Combining the CDR3 with reference TRBV19 and TRBJ1-1 gives the whole variable domain DGGITQSPKYLFRKEGQNVTLSCEQNLNHDAMYWYRQDPGQGLRLIYYSQIVNDFQKGDIAEGYSVSREKKESFPLTVTSAQKNPTAFYLCATMRGRGTEAFFGQGTRLTVV.

This clonotype has a handful of counts. J is TRBJ2-5 and V is TRBV6-1; D unresolved. Germline V gives CDR1 MNHNS, CDR2 SASEGT. The CDR3 is 15 amino acids. The V end was cut by 2 bases, the J end by 0 bases, with 10 bases between. DNA for the CDR3: TGTGCCAGCAGTGAAACCATCCTGTACCAAGAGACCCAGTACTTC. It translates to CASSETILYQETQYF.

The V call is TRBV10-1, the J call TRBJ2-3, with 14 bases fitting TRBD2. There are 17 residues in the CDR3. Germline CDR1 reads WNHNN; CDR2 reads SYGVQD (reference sequence). Trimming removed 6 bases from V and 5 bases from J; junction bases left unmatched: 10. CDR3 amino acids: CASSPETSGRALDTQYF. The CDR3 bases are TGCGCCAGCAGCCCCGAGACTAGCGGGAGGGCCTTAGATACGCAGTATTTT.

This clonotype was observed at least ten times. The chain recombines TRBV2 with TRBJ1-2, with D perhaps TRBD1 (5 bases). V shed 2 bases and J shed 8 bases, with 12 bases lying between them. CDR1 and CDR2 (germline): SNHLY, FYNNEI. The CDR3 is 13 amino acids. Here the CDR3 reads CASSEFNQGGYTF. CDR3 bases: TGTGCCAGCAGTGAATTTAATCAGGGAGGCTACACCTTC.